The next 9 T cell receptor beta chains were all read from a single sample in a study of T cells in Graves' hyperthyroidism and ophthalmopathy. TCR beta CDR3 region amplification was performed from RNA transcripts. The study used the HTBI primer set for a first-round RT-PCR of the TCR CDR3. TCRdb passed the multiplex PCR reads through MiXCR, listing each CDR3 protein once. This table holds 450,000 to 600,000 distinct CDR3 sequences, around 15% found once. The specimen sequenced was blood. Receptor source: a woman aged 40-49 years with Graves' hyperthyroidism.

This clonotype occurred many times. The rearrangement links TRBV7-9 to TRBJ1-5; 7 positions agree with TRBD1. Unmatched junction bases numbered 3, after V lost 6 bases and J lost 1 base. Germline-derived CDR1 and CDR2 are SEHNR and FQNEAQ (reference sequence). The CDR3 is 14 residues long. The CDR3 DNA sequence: TGTGCCAGCAGGCGACAGGGAAGCAATCAGCCCCAGCATTTT. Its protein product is CASRRQGSNQPQHF.

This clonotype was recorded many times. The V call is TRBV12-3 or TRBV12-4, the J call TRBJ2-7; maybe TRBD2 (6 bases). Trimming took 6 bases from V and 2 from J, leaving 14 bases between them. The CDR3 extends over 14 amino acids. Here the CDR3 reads CASSPGEVPYEQYF. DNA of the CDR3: TGTGCCAGCAGCCCCGGGGAGGTTCCCTACGAGCAGTACTTC.

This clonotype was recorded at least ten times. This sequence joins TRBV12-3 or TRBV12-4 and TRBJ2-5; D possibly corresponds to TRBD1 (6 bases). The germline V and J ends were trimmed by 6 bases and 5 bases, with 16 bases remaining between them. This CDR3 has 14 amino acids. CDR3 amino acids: CASRDNRVRETQYF. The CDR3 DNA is TGTGCCAGCAGGGATAACAGGGTCAGGGAGACCCAGTACTTC.

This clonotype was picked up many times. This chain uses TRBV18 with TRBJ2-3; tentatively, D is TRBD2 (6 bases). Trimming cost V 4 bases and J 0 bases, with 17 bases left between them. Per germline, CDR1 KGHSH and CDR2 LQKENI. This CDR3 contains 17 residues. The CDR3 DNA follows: TGTGCCAGCTCACTCCTCGGAGGGCCAACTAGCACAGATACGCAGTATTTT. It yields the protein CASSLLGGPTSTDTQYF.

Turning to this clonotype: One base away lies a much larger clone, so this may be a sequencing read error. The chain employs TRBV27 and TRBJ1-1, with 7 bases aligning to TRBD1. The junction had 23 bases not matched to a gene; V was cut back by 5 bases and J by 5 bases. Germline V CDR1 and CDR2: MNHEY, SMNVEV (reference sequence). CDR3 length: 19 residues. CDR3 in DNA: TGTGCCAGCAGTGATGATGGCGACCGAGACAGGGATCGCGGGACTGAAGCTTTCTTT. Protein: CASSDDGDRDRDRGTEAFF.

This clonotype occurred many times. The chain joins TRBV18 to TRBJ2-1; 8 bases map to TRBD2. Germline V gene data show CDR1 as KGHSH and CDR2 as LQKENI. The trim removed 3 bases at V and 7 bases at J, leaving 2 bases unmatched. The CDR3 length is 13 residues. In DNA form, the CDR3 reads TGTGCCAGCTCACCGGGACTAGATAATGAGCAGTTCTTC. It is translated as CASSPGLDNEQFF.

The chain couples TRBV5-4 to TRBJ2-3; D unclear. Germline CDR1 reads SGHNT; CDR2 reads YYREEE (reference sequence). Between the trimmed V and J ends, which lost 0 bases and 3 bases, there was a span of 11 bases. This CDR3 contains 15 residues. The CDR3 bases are TGTGCCAGCAGCTTGGATGGAAGTGGGACAGATACGCAGTATTTT. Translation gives CASSLDGSGTDTQYF.

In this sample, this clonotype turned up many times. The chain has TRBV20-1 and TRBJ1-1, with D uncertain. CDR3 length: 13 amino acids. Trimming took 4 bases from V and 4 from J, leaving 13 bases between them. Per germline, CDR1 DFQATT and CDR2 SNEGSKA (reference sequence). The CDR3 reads CSATRTESTEAFF. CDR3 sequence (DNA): TGCAGTGCTACACGGACGGAGTCCACTGAAGCTTTCTTT.

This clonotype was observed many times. This CDR3 is CASLVVAGEDTQYF. DNA for the CDR3: TGTGCCAGCCTGGTGGTAGCGGGAGAGGATACGCAGTATTTT. This chain links TRBV27 with TRBJ2-3; 9 positions match TRBD2. CDR1 MNHEY and CDR2 SMNVEV come from the germline V gene (reference sequence). Trimming cost V 8 bases and J 6 bases; bases outside gene matches: 9. The CDR3 is made up of 14 amino acids.